Presented here are 32 T cell receptor beta chains from one specimen sequenced in a study of T cells in Graves' hyperthyroidism and ophthalmopathy. The source material, RNA transcripts, was used to amplify TCR beta CDR3 regions. The study used the HTBI primer set for a first-round RT-PCR of the TCR CDR3. TCRdb independently ran MiXCR on the multiplex PCR reads; one entry per CDR3 protein. The profile shows around 180,000 distinct CDR3 sequences, about a sixth of them singletons. Sample: blood. These receptors were taken from a woman in her forties or fifties with Graves' hyperthyroidism.

This clonotype has ten or more counts. CDR3 in DNA: TGTGCCAGCAGTGGGACTGACTATGGCTACACCTTC. Translated, it gives CASSGTDYGYTF. V and J are TRBV2 and TRBJ1-2; no firm D call. Germline V gives CDR1 SNHLY, CDR2 FYNNEI. The CDR3 is 12 residues long. Trimming stripped 4 bases from V and 3 bases from J, with 6 bases between.

V usage is TRBV15 and J usage is TRBJ1-2; D call uncertain. The CDR3 is 17 residues long. Germline-derived CDR1 and CDR2 are LNHNV and YYDKDF (reference sequence). V gave up 3 bases and J gave up 3 bases, with 20 bases separating them. DNA of the CDR3: TGTGCCACCAGCAGGAACCCCGGACTCGAGCCTTACTATGGCTACACCTTC. Amino acids: CATSRNPGLEPYYGYTF.

The rearrangement joins TRBV6-1 to TRBJ1-1; possibly TRBD1 for D (5 bases). CDR3 length: 13 amino acids. V lost 8 bases, J lost 4 bases, and 14 bases lay in between. From germline, CDR1 is MNHNS and CDR2 SASEGT. The CDR3 DNA is TGTGCCAGCGGAGCAACAGGCAGCACTGAAGCTTTCTTT. Encoded protein: CASGATGSTEAFF.

This clonotype was counted between two and nine times. CDR3 protein: CASSPWTGGAEQYF. DNA of the CDR3: TGCGCCAGCAGCCCCTGGACAGGGGGCGCCGAGCAGTACTTC. V is TRBV4-1 and J is TRBJ2-7; TRBD1 matches 11 bases. J was trimmed by 6 bases and V by 4 bases; bases with no gene match: 5. Germline lookup yields CDR1 MGHRA and CDR2 YSYEKL. The CDR3 has 14 residues.

This clonotype was observed at least ten times. The gene calls are TRBV6-1 and TRBJ2-3; TRBD1 matches 7 bases. The V gene's germline CDR1 is MNHNS and CDR2 SASEGT. The CDR3 loop spans 14 amino acids. V dropped 6 bases and J dropped 2; count of bases not matched to a gene: 5. This CDR3 reads CASRTTGPTDTQYF. Here the CDR3 DNA reads TGTGCCAGCAGAACGACAGGGCCCACAGATACGCAGTATTTT.

This clonotype was detected ten times or more. V is TRBV6-1 and J is TRBJ1-1, with D uncertain. From germline, CDR1 is MNHNS and CDR2 SASEGT. Trimming removed 4 bases from V and 6 bases from J, with 15 bases in between. The CDR3 consists of 14 residues. The CDR3: CASSVTDTGAEAFF. The CDR3, as DNA: TGTGCCAGCAGTGTGACGGATACGGGCGCTGAAGCTTTCTTT.

Comment on this clonotype: A much bigger clone sits one base away, suggesting this may be a read error. The genes are TRBV7-9 and TRBJ2-6; D is perhaps TRBD1 (5 bases). The CDR3 loop spans 15 amino acids. Germline V CDR1 and CDR2: SEHNR, FQNEAQ (reference sequence). CDR3 coding DNA: TGTGCCAGCAGCCCAACACCCTCTGGGGCCAACGTCCTGTCTTTC. Translating gives CASSPTPSGANVLSF.

This clonotype was seen repeatedly, ten times or more. The V call is TRBV6-1, the J call TRBJ2-5; 7 nucleotides line up with TRBD2. Germline V gene sequence: CDR1 MNHNS, CDR2 SASEGT. The CDR3 totals 15 residues. Trimming at V came to 6 bases and at J to 4 bases, leaving 11 bases not matched to a gene. The CDR3 DNA sequence: TGTGCCAGCAGCTCGCCGCCGGGACTAAGAGAGACCCAGTACTTC. It codes for CASSSPPGLRETQYF.

The rearrangement links TRBV7-9 to TRBJ1-1, with D tentatively TRBD1 (5 bases). Trimming left V 5 bases short and J 9 bases short, with 19 bases between. The CDR3 spans 14 residues. Germline V gene sequence: CDR1 SEHNR, CDR2 FQNEAQ (reference sequence). CDR3 sequence reads: CASSPGTAGYQAFF. CDR3 bases: TGTGCCAGCAGCCCGGGGACCGCGGGGTATCAAGCTTTCTTT.

Notes on this clonotype: Being one base from a much bigger clone, this may be a read error. V and J are TRBV20-1 and TRBJ1-1; D gene unclear. The CDR3 contains 14 residues. Looked up from germline, CDR1 is DFQATT and CDR2 is SNEGSKA (reference sequence). Between the trimmed V and J ends, which lost 3 bases and 2 bases, there was a span of 13 bases. CDR3 region: CSASTRWPNTEAFF. The DNA for the CDR3 is TGCAGTGCTAGCACCAGGTGGCCTAACACTGAAGCTTTCTTT.

This clonotype was recorded at least ten times. The chain carries TRBV19 and TRBJ1-2, with a tentative D call TRBD1 (5 bases). This CDR3 spans 12 amino acids. The germline V gene has CDR1 LNHDA and CDR2 SQIVND (reference sequence). V lost 3 bases, J lost 7 bases, and 9 bases lay in between. CDR3 loop: CASSMTETGYTF. CDR3 DNA: TGTGCCAGTAGTATGACAGAAACTGGCTACACCTTC. Looking up the rest from reference TRBV19 and TRBJ1-2 gives the full variable domain: DGGITQSPKYLFRKEGQNVTLSCEQNLNHDAMYWYRQDPGQGLRLIYYSQIVNDFQKGDIAEGYSVSREKKESFPLTVTSAQKNPTAFYLCASSMTETGYTFGSGTRLTVV.

V is TRBV7-2 and J is TRBJ2-5; possibly TRBD2 for D (6 bases). Germline V lookup: CDR1 SGHTA, CDR2 FQGNSA. V lost 5 bases and J 2 bases, leaving 12 bases between the germline ends. There are 14 residues in the CDR3. The CDR3 loop reads CASSRPSAQETQYF. The CDR3 nucleotides read TGTGCCAGCAGCCGCCCTAGCGCACAAGAGACCCAGTACTTC.

A few counts support this clonotype. V usage is TRBV10-3 and J usage is TRBJ1-1; D not certain. Between the trimmed V and J ends, which lost 3 bases and 1 base, there was a span of 12 bases. Germline CDR1 ENHRY, CDR2 SYGVKD. This CDR3 has 15 amino acids. This chain's CDR3 is CAISDREGWNTEAFF. Here the CDR3 DNA reads TGTGCCATCAGTGATCGGGAGGGTTGGAACACTGAAGCTTTCTTT.

This clonotype was found many times. This chain links TRBV3-1 with TRBJ2-3, with D unclear. In germline, CDR1 is LGHDT, CDR2 YNNKEL (reference sequence). The CDR3 is made up of 13 amino acids. Between the trimmed V and J ends, which lost 1 base and 5 bases, there was a span of 7 bases. The CDR3 region is CASSQGAEDTQYF. DNA for the CDR3: TGTGCCAGCAGCCAAGGGGCGGAAGATACGCAGTATTTT.

This clonotype was seen repeatedly, ten times or more. The genes are TRBV28 and TRBJ1-5, with D possibly TRBD1 on 6 matching bases. V dropped 8 bases and J dropped 9 bases, with 20 bases sitting between them. CDR1 is MDHEN, CDR2 SYDVKM, per germline. The CDR3 has 14 amino acids. This CDR3 is CASGIGGGSWPQHF. CDR3 in DNA: TGTGCCAGCGGGATCGGAGGGGGATCATGGCCCCAGCATTTT.

This clonotype appeared many times. The chain recombines TRBV20-1 with TRBJ1-4, with TRBD1 identical over 9 bases. CDR3 length equals 13 residues. Per germline, CDR1 DFQATT and CDR2 SNEGSKA (reference sequence). J lost 7 bases, V lost 4 bases, and 4 bases had no gene match. The CDR3 DNA follows: TGCAGTGCTATCCGGGACAGGGTTGAAAAACTGTTTTTT. This sequence encodes CSAIRDRVEKLFF.

The chain combines TRBV5-1 with TRBJ2-3; 11 bases fit TRBD2. The germline CDR1 and CDR2 sequences are SGHRS and YFSETQ. V trimming: 2 bases; J trimming: 2 bases; junction bases outside the gene matches: 4. The CDR3 spans 16 residues. The CDR3, as DNA: TGCGCCAGCAGCTTTGGGACTAGCGGATCCACAGATACGCAGTATTTT. Its translation: CASSFGTSGSTDTQYF.

This clonotype was recorded at least ten times. This rearrangement joins TRBV6-6 to TRBJ2-2, with TRBD1 as a possible D gene (7 bases). V dropped 2 bases and J dropped 6 bases, with 13 bases sitting between them. There are 15 residues in the CDR3. Germline V gene sequence: CDR1 MNHNY, CDR2 SVGAGI (reference sequence). The CDR3 bases are TGTGCCAGCAGTTACGGGGGGACAGTCCCCGGGGAGCTGTTTTTT. This codes for CASSYGGTVPGELFF.

This clonotype was observed at least ten times. The chain links TRBV6-1 to TRBJ2-7, with TRBD1 matching 10 bases. The CDR3 contains 17 residues. After removal of 5 bases from V and 3 bases from J, the junction contained 13 bases not matched to a gene. The V gene's germline CDR1 is MNHNS and CDR2 SASEGT. The CDR3 DNA reads TGTGCCAGCAGTAACCGGGACAGGGGAAGCCAGGGCTACGAGCAGTACTTC. Encoded protein: CASSNRDRGSQGYEQYF.

This clonotype occurred many times. The chain joins TRBV28 to TRBJ1-4; D remains unclear. The CDR3 runs 13 residues. The V end lost 2 bases, the J end lost 10 bases, and 11 bases lay between the germline ends. CDR1 and CDR2 from the germline V gene are MDHEN and SYDVKM. CDR3 sequence (DNA): TGTGCCAGCAGTTTAAGGTCCAACGGAAAACTGTTTTTT. Protein product: CASSLRSNGKLFF. The full variable domain, with the rest looked up from reference TRBV28 and TRBJ1-4, is DVKVTQSSRYLVKRTGEKVFLECVQDMDHENMFWYRQDPGLGLRLIYFSYDVKMKEKGDIPEGYSVSREKKERFSLILESASTNQTSMYLCASSLRSNGKLFFGSGTQLSVL.

In the case of this clonotype: This may arise from a read error, as a much more abundant clone is one base away. This chain joins TRBV2 and TRBJ1-5; possibly TRBD1 for D (6 bases). There are 15 residues in the CDR3. With 6 bases removed from V and 0 bases from J, the gap between germline ends came to 12 bases. Germline lookup yields CDR1 SNHLY and CDR2 FYNNEI. This CDR3 is CASRGGANSNQPQHF. The CDR3, as DNA: TGTGCCAGCAGGGGGGGGGCGAATAGCAATCAGCCCCAGCATTTT.

This clonotype came up many times. V and J are TRBV12-3 or TRBV12-4 and TRBJ2-1; 7 nucleotides line up with TRBD1. The CDR3 loop spans 13 amino acids. V shed 7 bases, J shed 8 bases, and the junction held 8 bases outside the gene matches. The CDR3 is CASNYDRVDEQFF. Written as DNA, the CDR3 is TGTGCCAGCAACTATGACAGGGTTGATGAGCAGTTCTTC.

This clonotype was counted many times. This chain links TRBV27 with TRBJ2-7; 7 nucleotides line up with TRBD1. CDR1 is MNHEY, CDR2 SMNVEV, per germline (reference sequence). The V segment lost 5 bases and the J segment 5 bases; nucleotides outside the gene matches: 9. The CDR3 has 14 amino acids. CDR3 region: CASSRVTGTHEQYF. The DNA of the CDR3 is TGTGCCAGCAGTCGCGTGACAGGGACCCACGAGCAGTACTTC.

In the case of this clonotype: The junction does not match germline at one end; this may be a read error. This chain connects TRBV20-1 to TRBJ2-4; 8 bases map to TRBD2. The CDR3 runs 17 residues. CDR1 DFQATT and CDR2 SNEGSKA come from the germline V gene (reference sequence). DNA of the CDR3: TGCAGTGCCAGAGACGTAGCGGGATGGTCTTCAGGAAACATTCAGTACTTC. Its protein is CSARDVAGWSSGNIQYF.

The rearrangement links TRBV10-1 to TRBJ2-1; TRBD2 matches 8 bases. The CDR3 covers 13 residues. Looked up from germline, CDR1 is WNHNN and CDR2 is SYGVQD (reference sequence). V was pared by 8 bases and J by 7 bases, with 7 bases of the junction left unmatched. The CDR3 region is CASGTRRLNEQFF. The DNA of the CDR3 is TGCGCCAGCGGGACTAGACGACTGAATGAGCAGTTCTTC.

This clonotype has at least ten counts. The chain has TRBV4-3 and TRBJ2-4; possibly TRBD2 for D (6 bases). CDR1 and CDR2 from the germline V gene are LGHNA and YSLEER. The CDR3 consists of 16 residues. V lost 1 base to trimming and J lost 6 bases, with 16 bases between them. Here the CDR3 reads CASSQGGGVPGNIQYF. CDR3 coding DNA: TGCGCCAGCAGCCAAGGGGGCGGGGTGCCGGGAAACATTCAGTACTTC.

This clonotype was seen many times. The V and J genes are TRBV12-3 or TRBV12-4 and TRBJ2-7; 11 bases line up with TRBD1. The J segment lost 2 bases and the V segment lost 6 bases, leaving 3 bases of the junction unmatched. This CDR3 region has 14 residues. The CDR3 reads CASRTGQGAYEQYF. The CDR3 region has the DNA TGTGCCAGCAGGACGGGACAGGGGGCCTACGAGCAGTACTTC.

About this clonotype itself: A clone one base away is much larger, so this may be a read error. The rearrangement joins TRBV18 to TRBJ1-2; D remains unclear. CDR1 and CDR2 (germline): KGHSH, LQKENI. This CDR3 comprises 13 residues. The DNA of the CDR3 is TGTGCCAGCTCACCAGTTATCTCCTATGGCTGCACCTTC. Its protein product is CASSPVISYGCTF.

This clonotype was seen at least ten times. The rearrangement joins TRBV29-1 to TRBJ2-7; TRBD1 is a possible D gene (6 bases). Germline V lookup: CDR1 SQVTM, CDR2 ANQGSEA. CDR3 size: 13 residues. V was shortened by 7 bases and J by 5 bases, with 18 bases between the two germline ends. The chain's CDR3 is CSAKQGPIDEQYF. CDR3 in DNA: TGCAGCGCCAAACAGGGCCCAATCGACGAGCAGTACTTC.

This clonotype was seen only a few times. The chain links TRBV7-9 to TRBJ1-1, with D unclear. V was pared by 3 bases and J by 10 bases, with 18 bases between. The V gene's germline CDR1 is SEHNR and CDR2 FQNEAQ (reference sequence). This CDR3 region has 14 residues. CDR3 in DNA: TGTGCCAGCAGCTTGGGTATAAGCCCCGAAGGAGCTTTCTTT. Residues: CASSLGISPEGAFF.

A few counts support this clonotype. A single base separates this from a much larger clone, so it may be a read error. The rearrangement uses TRBV7-2 and TRBJ1-2; D unclear. From germline, CDR1 is SGHTA and CDR2 FQGNSA. The CDR3 has 13 amino acids. In DNA form, the CDR3 reads TGTGCCGGCAGCTTCAAGTCCTCAGATGGCTACACCTTC. Its protein product is CAGSFKSSDGYTF.

This clonotype was recorded at least ten times. The rearrangement links TRBV6-5 to TRBJ1-1, with 8 bases aligning to TRBD1. Germline V lookup: CDR1 MNHEY, CDR2 SVGAGI. CDR3 length: 17 amino acids. The V and J ends lost 0 bases and 3 bases, in that order; junction bases with no gene match: 9. Here the CDR3 DNA reads TGTGCCAGCAGTTACTCGAGGAGACAGGGGCGGTACACTGAAGCTTTCTTT. Its translation is CASSYSRRQGRYTEAFF.